This TCR beta chain was captured in a study of T cells in Graves' hyperthyroidism and ophthalmopathy. Study-wide findings and caveats: For ophthalmopathy, model prediction preceded onset by a median 6.5 months.

At least ten counts were recorded for this clonotype. Its specificity is not known. Template material for amplifying TCR beta CDR3 regions consisted of RNA transcripts. First-round RT-PCR with HTBI primers amplified the TCR CDR3 region. TCRdb re-derived calls from the multiplex PCR reads in MiXCR, one entry per CDR3 protein. The data contain about 290,000 distinct CDR3 sequences, roughly 19% of them singletons. Source material for PBMCs was roughly 10 ml fresh peripheral blood. CDR1 is MDHEN and CDR2 is SYDVKM in the germline V gene. Trimming cost V 4 bases and J 9 bases, with 12 bases left between them. CDR3 length equals 12 residues.

The sequence derives from a man over 45 with Graves' ophthalmopathy. This chain joins TRBV28 and TRBJ1-1; D is possibly TRBD1 (5 bases). Material: blood. CDR3 bases: TGTGCCAGCAGTTCAGGTGGGGCCCAAGCTTTCTTT. This gives the protein CASSSGGAQAFF.